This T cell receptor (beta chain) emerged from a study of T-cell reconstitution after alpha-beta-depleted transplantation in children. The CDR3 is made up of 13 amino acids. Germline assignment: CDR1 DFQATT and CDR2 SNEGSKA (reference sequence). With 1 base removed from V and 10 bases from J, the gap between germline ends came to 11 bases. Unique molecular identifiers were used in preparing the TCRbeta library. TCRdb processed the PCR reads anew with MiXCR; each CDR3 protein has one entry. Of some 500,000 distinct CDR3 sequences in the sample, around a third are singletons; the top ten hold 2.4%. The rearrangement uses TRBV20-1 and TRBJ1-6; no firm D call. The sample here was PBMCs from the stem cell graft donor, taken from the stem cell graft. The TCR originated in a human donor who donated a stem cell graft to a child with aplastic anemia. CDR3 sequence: CSARVQNGSPLHF. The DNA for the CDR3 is TGCAGTGCTAGAGTGCAGAACGGATCACCCCTCCACTTT.